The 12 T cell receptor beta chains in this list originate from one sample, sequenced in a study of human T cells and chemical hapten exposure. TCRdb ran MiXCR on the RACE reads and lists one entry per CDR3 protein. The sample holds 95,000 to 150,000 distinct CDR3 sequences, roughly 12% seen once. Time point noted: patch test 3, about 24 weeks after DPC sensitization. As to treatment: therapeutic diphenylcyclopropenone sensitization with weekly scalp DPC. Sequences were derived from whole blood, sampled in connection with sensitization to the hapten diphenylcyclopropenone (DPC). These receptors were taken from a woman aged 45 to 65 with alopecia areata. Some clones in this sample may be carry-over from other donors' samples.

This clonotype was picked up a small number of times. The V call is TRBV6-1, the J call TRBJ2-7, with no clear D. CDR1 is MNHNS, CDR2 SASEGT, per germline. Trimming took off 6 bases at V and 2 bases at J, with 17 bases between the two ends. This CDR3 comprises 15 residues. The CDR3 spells CASRDPLRPAYEQYF. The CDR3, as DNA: TGTGCCAGCAGAGATCCTTTGAGGCCCGCCTACGAGCAGTACTTC.

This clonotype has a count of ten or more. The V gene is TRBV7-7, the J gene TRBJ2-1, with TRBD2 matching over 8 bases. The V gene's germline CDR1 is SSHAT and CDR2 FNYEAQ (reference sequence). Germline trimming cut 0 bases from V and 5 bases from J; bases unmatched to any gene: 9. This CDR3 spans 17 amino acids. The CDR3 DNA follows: TGTGCCAGCAGCTTAGCTCCGGGACTAGGAACCAACAATGAGCAGTTCTTC. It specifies CASSLAPGLGTNNEQFF.

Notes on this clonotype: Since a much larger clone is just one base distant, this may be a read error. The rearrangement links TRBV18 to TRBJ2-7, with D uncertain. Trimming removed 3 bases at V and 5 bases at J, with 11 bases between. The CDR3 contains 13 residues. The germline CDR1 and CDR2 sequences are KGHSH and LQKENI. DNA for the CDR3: TGTGCCAGCTCACCCGACCCGATCGACGAGCAGTACTTC. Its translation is CASSPDPIDEQYF. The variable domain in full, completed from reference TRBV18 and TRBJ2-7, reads NAGVMQNPRHLVRRRGQEARLRCSPMKGHSHVYWYRQLPEEGLKFMVYLQKENIIDESGMPKERFSAEFPKEGPSILRIQQVVRGDSAAYFCASSPDPIDEQYFGPGTRLTVT.

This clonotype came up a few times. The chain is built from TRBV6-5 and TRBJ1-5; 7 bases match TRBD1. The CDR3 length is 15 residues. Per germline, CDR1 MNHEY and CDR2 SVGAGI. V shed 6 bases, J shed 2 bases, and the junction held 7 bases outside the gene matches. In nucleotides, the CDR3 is TGTGCCAGCAGCCGACAGGGTTTGGGCAATCAGCCCCAGCATTTT. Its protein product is CASSRQGLGNQPQHF.

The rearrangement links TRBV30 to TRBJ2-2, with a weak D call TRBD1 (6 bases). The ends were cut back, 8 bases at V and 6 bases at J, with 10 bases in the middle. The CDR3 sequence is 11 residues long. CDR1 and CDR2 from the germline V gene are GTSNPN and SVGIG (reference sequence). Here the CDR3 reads CAREGAGELFF. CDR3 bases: TGTGCCCGCGAGGGGGCCGGGGAGCTGTTTTTT.

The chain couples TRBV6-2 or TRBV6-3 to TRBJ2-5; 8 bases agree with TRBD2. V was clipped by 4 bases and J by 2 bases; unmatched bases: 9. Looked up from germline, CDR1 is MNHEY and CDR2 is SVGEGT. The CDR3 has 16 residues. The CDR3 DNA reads TGTGCCAGCAGTTCCCCAGAGCGGGAGTCTCAAGAGACCCAGTACTTC. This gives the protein CASSSPERESQETQYF.

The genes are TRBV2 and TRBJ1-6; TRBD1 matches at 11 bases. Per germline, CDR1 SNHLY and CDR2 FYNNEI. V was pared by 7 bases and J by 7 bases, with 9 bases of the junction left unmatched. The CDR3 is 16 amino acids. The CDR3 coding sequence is TGTGCCAGCAAGCTCCTTGGACAGGGGGCGAATTCACCCCTCCACTTT. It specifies CASKLLGQGANSPLHF.

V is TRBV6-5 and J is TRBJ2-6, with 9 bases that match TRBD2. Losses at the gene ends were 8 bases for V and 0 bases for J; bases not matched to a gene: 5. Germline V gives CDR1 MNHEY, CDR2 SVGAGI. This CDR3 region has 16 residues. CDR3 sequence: CASVAGAFSGANVLTF. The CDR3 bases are TGTGCCAGCGTAGCGGGAGCGTTCTCTGGGGCCAACGTCCTGACTTTC.

CDR3: CSVGGGREQYF. Written as DNA, the CDR3 is TGCAGCGTCGGGGGAGGGCGCGAGCAGTACTTC. The chain links TRBV29-1 to TRBJ2-7; 7 positions match TRBD2. Germline trimming cut 6 bases from V and 6 bases from J; bases unmatched to any gene: 5. The CDR3 length is 11 residues. Germline V gives CDR1 SQVTM, CDR2 ANQGSEA.

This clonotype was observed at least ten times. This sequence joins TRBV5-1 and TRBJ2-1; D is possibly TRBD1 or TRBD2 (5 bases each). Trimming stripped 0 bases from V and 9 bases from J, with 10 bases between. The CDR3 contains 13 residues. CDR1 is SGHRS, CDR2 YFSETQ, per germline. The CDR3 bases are TGCGCCAGCAGCTTGGTAGGGGACGGTGAGCAGTTCTTC. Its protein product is CASSLVGDGEQFF.

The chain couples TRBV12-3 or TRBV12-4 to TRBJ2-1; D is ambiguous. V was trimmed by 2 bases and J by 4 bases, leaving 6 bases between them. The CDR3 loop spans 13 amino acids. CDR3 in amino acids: CASSLSTYNEQFF. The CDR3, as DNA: TGTGCCAGCAGTTTATCCACTTACAATGAGCAGTTCTTC.

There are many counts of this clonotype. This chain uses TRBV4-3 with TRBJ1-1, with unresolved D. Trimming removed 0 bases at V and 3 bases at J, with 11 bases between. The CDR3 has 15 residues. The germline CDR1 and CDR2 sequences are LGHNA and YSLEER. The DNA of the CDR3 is TGCGCCAGCAGCCAAGATCACAGACGGGACACTGAAGCTTTCTTT. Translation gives CASSQDHRRDTEAFF.